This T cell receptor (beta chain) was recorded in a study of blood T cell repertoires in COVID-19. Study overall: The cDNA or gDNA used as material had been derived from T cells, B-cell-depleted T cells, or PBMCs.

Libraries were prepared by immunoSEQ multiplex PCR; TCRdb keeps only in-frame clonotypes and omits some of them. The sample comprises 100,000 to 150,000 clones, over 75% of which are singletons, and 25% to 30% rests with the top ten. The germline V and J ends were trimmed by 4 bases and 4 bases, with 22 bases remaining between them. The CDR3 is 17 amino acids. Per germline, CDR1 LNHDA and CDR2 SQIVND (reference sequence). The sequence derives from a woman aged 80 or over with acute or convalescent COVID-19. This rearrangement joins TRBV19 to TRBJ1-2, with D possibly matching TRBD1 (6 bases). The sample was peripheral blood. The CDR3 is CASSTRNPQGKIYGYTF. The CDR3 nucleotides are TGTGCCAGTAGTACCCGCAACCCTCAGGGGAAGATCTATGGCTACACCTTC.